The T cell receptor beta chain under discussion was sequenced for a study of blood T cell repertoires in COVID-19. Only in-frame clones appear in the TCRdb table, and some are missing; sequencing was by immunoSEQ multiplex PCR. The data show some 70,000 clones, about 90% seen once. Trimming at V came to 1 base and at J to 8 bases, leaving 12 bases not matched to a gene. Germline V gene lookup returns CDR1 SGHRS and CDR2 YFSETQ. The CDR3 totals 17 residues. The V call is TRBV5-1, the J call TRBJ2-1, with TRBD2 matching over 10 bases. Specimen: peripheral blood. The clonotype comes from a man in his fifties or sixties with COVID-19, enrolled during active disease. The CDR3 DNA is TGCGCCAGCAGCTTGCGGGCCGGGACTAGCGTAAGGGATGAGCAGTTCTTC. It is translated as CASSLRAGTSVRDEQFF.